This T cell receptor beta chain was profiled in a study of T cells expressing NK-cell markers. General study results and limits: The same clonotypes also predominated in the CD3+CD56-NKG2C+ fraction of several donors.

Germline CDR1 is SGHVS and CDR2 is FNYEAQ. This CDR3 spans 16 amino acids. No DNA is given; TCRdb re-called the 5' RACE reads and lists each CDR3 protein once. The listing contains 350,000 to 450,000 distinct CDR3 sequences. As concerns this clonotype: What it binds is unknown.

This rearrangement joins TRBV7-6 to TRBJ2-3; the D gene TCRdb calls, TRBD1, cannot be checked with no DNA. This sequence originates from a man aged 18-69 years in good health. The specimen sequenced was blood T cells: a sorted CD56 or NKG2C T cell subset, CD4+ or CD8+ T cells, or bulk PBMC T cells (not recorded which). Here the CDR3 reads CASSLDRARGTDTQYF.